A selection of T cell receptor beta chains follows, all from one sample in a study of blood T cell repertoires in COVID-19. The method was immunoSEQ multiplex PCR; TCRdb's version includes in-frame clones alone and lacks a portion of them. This sample has around 170,000 clones; 85% to 90% occur once, and the top ten carry 0.58%. Material: peripheral blood. These receptors were collected from a man aged 60 to 75 with COVID-19, enrolled during active disease. Both conserved end residues are part of each CDR3. D genes are given only for firm matches. Only part of the rows carry a size: once, few, many, or a class if the clone is expanded.

abundance	j_gene	d_gene	v_gene	CDR3aa	CDR3nt
.	TRBJ2-7	TRBD1	TRBV5-1	CASSLAEQGLGYEQYF	TGCGCCAGCAGCTTGGCGGAACAGGGGTTGGGGTACGAGCAGTACTTC
.	TRBJ2-3	.	TRBV18	CASSPTRGEQYF	TGTGCCAGCTCACCGACCAGGGGAGAGCAGTATTTT
.	TRBJ1-6	TRBD1	TRBV10-3	CATIPGQGTNSPLHF	TGTGCCACAATTCCCGGACAGGGAACAAATTCACCCCTCCACTTT
.	TRBJ2-7	.	TRBV10-3	CAISETGAYEQYF	TGTGCCATCAGCGAGACAGGAGCCTACGAGCAGTACTTC
.	TRBJ2-7	.	TRBV6-6	CASSKMDSSSWHEQYF	TGTGCCAGCAGCAAGATGGACAGCTCCTCGTGGCACGAGCAGTACTTC
few	TRBJ1-5	.	TRBV6-1	CASSDKQVLIGQPQHF	TGTGCCAGCAGTGATAAACAGGTATTGATCGGTCAGCCCCAGCATTTT
many	TRBJ1-2	.	TRBV7-9	CASSSRQAPPYGYTF	TGTGCCAGCAGCAGCAGACAGGCACCCCCCTATGGCTACACCTTC
.	TRBJ1-5	.	TRBV7-2	CASSFWGQWNQPQHF	TGTGCCAGCAGCTTTTGGGGGCAGTGGAATCAGCCCCAGCATTTT
.	TRBJ1-6	TRBD1	TRBV7-3	CASSSGTGPNSPLHF	TGTGCCAGCAGCTCCGGGACAGGGCCAAATTCACCCCTCCACTTT
.	TRBJ2-3	.	TRBV5-1	CASSAGQFPTDTQYF	TGCGCCAGCAGCGCAGGACAGTTCCCCACAGATACGCAGTATTTT
.	TRBJ1-4	.	TRBV7-9	CASSFRGLNEKLFF	TGTGCCAGCAGCTTCCGAGGTCTTAATGAAAAACTGTTTTTT
.	TRBJ1-5	.	TRBV24-1	CATSDPPGQPQHF	TGTGCCACCAGTGACCCCCCCGGGCAGCCCCAGCATTTT
.	TRBJ1-5	.	TRBV4-3	CASSPVARGNQPQHF	TGCGCCAGCAGCCCCGTAGCCAGGGGCAATCAGCCCCAGCATTTT
.	TRBJ2-5	TRBD2	TRBV4-1	CASSLPSGGAEETQYF	TGCGCCAGCAGCCTCCCGAGCGGGGGGGCGGAGGAGACCCAGTACTTC
.	TRBJ2-1	.	TRBV6-5	CASSRERFGDNEQFF	TGTGCCAGCAGCCGTGAGCGGTTTGGGGACAATGAGCAGTTCTTC
.	TRBJ1-4	.	TRBV6-2/TRBV6-3	CASSSIDRINEKLFF	TGTGCCAGCAGTTCCATCGACAGGATCAATGAAAAACTGTTTTTT
.	TRBJ1-2	.	TRBV14	CASSQDLGGYGYTF	TGTGCCAGCAGCCAAGATTTGGGGGGGTATGGCTACACCTTC
.	TRBJ2-5	.	TRBV6-5	CASSYYTRAETQYF	TGTGCCAGCAGTTACTATACCCGAGCGGAGACCCAGTACTTC
once	TRBJ1-6	.	TRBV7-2	CASSLAATNSPLHF	TGTGCCAGCAGCTTAGCGGCAACAAATTCACCCCTCCACTTT
.	TRBJ1-1	.	TRBV12-3/TRBV12-4	CASSTTGKTEAFF	TGTGCCAGCAGTACAACAGGGAAGACTGAAGCTTTCTTT
.	TRBJ1-1	.	TRBV7-9	CASSLRGSDTEAFF	TGTGCCAGCAGCTTAAGGGGATCCGACACTGAAGCTTTCTTT
.	TRBJ2-3	TRBD1	TRBV9	CASSVWDSGTDTQYF	TGTGCCAGCAGCGTGTGGGACAGCGGCACAGATACGCAGTATTTT
.	TRBJ1-1	.	TRBV6-2/TRBV6-3	CASSRRDRGSTEAFF	TGTGCCAGCAGTCGACGGGACCGGGGGAGTACTGAAGCTTTCTTT
.	TRBJ1-2	TRBD1	TRBV14	CASSQVALRDRHRYGYTF	TGTGCCAGCAGCCAAGTGGCGCTGCGGGACAGGCATCGCTATGGCTACACCTTC
.	TRBJ1-3	.	TRBV5-6	CASSYRGNSGNTIYF	TGTGCCAGCAGCTATCGGGGAAACTCTGGAAACACCATATATTTT
.	TRBJ1-4	TRBD1	TRBV28	CASIPGTGGLREKLFF	TGTGCCAGCATCCCGGGGACAGGGGGCTTGAGAGAAAAACTGTTTTTT
.	TRBJ1-2	TRBD1	TRBV19	CASSTGGNYGYTF	TGTGCCAGTAGTACAGGGGGTAACTATGGCTACACCTTC
.	TRBJ1-1	.	TRBV14	CASSQDKVGQAFF	TGTGCCAGCAGCCAAGATAAGGTGGGGCAAGCTTTCTTT
.	TRBJ2-3	.	TRBV28	CASSLWGGGATDTQYF	TGTGCCAGCAGTTTATGGGGAGGGGGGGCCACAGATACGCAGTATTTT
.	TRBJ1-4	TRBD1	TRBV7-9	CASSFQGGRGNEKLFF	TGTGCCAGCAGCTTTCAAGGGGGCCGCGGTAATGAAAAACTGTTTTTT
.	TRBJ2-7	.	TRBV5-1	CASSLLVDVYEQYF	TGCGCCAGCAGCTTGTTGGTAGATGTCTACGAGCAGTACTTC
.	TRBJ2-7	.	TRBV18	CASSPLEVPMSDEQYF	TGTGCCAGCTCACCACTTGAGGTTCCAATGTCGGACGAGCAGTACTTC
.	TRBJ2-7	TRBD2	TRBV5-1	CASSRGTSGRRYEQYF	TGCGCCAGCAGCAGGGGGACTAGCGGGCGGCGCTACGAGCAGTACTTC
.	TRBJ1-1	.	TRBV6-5	CATLKGENTEAFF	TGTGCCACCCTAAAGGGAGAGAACACTGAAGCTTTCTTT
few	TRBJ2-2	TRBD2	TRBV7-3	CASSDGPLAGEATGELFF	TGTGCCAGCAGCGACGGGCCATTAGCGGGAGAAGCCACCGGGGAGCTGTTTTTT
.	TRBJ1-1	TRBD1	TRBV28	CASSLIQGEAFF	TGTGCCAGCAGTCTTATACAGGGGGAAGCTTTCTTT
few	TRBJ1-2	.	TRBV29-1	CSVADYGYTF	TGCAGCGTTGCGGACTATGGCTACACCTTC
.	TRBJ2-2	.	TRBV4-2	CASSQDEGVNTGELFF	TGTGCCAGCAGCCAAGATGAGGGGGTAAACACCGGGGAGCTGTTTTTT
.	TRBJ1-2	TRBD1	TRBV27	CASRTRDRGRGGYTF	TGTGCCAGCAGGACCCGGGACAGGGGGCGCGGTGGCTACACCTTC
.	TRBJ1-5	.	TRBV6-6	CASSTPSPGPQHF	TGTGCCAGCAGTACCCCCTCCCCCGGGCCCCAGCATTTT
.	TRBJ1-2	TRBD1	TRBV7-2	CASSIRQGAVNYGYTF	TGCGCCAGCAGCATCCGACAGGGCGCGGTTAACTATGGCTACACCTTC
.	TRBJ1-2	TRBD1	TRBV25-1	CASSEAGTGAEGYTF	TGTGCCAGCAGTGAAGCCGGGACAGGGGCTGAGGGCTACACCTTC
.	TRBJ2-7	TRBD2	TRBV12-3/TRBV12-4	CASRTGTSYEQYF	TGTGCCAGCAGAACCGGGACTAGCTACGAGCAGTACTTC
.	TRBJ1-4	.	TRBV6-2/TRBV6-3	CASSYSKNGGPEKLFF	TGTGCCAGCAGTTACTCGAAAAACGGGGGTCCTGAAAAACTGTTTTTT
once	TRBJ1-1	.	TRBV3-1/TRBV3-2	CASSLGGNMNTEAFF	TGTGCCAGCAGTTTAGGGGGAAATATGAACACTGAAGCTTTCTTT
.	TRBJ1-4	.	TRBV6-5	CASAGVWGLGEKLFF	TGTGCCAGCGCTGGGGTCTGGGGGCTGGGTGAAAAACTGTTTTTT
.	TRBJ1-3	.	TRBV6-5	CASSYSPPQTGNTIYF	TGTGCCAGCAGTTACTCCCCCCCCCAAACGGGGAACACCATATATTTT
.	TRBJ1-5	.	TRBV6-2/TRBV6-3	CASSYFLTGRNQPQHF	TGTGCCAGCAGTTACTTCCTGACAGGTCGGAATCAGCCCCAGCATTTT
.	TRBJ2-2	.	TRBV5-6	CASSLSSQTNTGELFF	TGTGCCAGCAGCTTGTCATCACAGACGAACACCGGGGAGCTGTTTTTT
.	TRBJ1-2	TRBD1	TRBV2	CASSETGYYGYTF	TGTGCCAGCAGTGAGACAGGGTACTATGGCTACACCTTC
.	TRBJ1-1	TRBD1	TRBV11-3	CASSRTTGVNTEAFF	TGTGCCAGCAGCCGAACGACAGGGGTGAACACTGAAGCTTTCTTT
.	TRBJ1-1	.	TRBV11-2	CASTFSGGNTEAFF	TGTGCCAGCACCTTCTCCGGGGGGAACACTGAAGCTTTCTTT
.	TRBJ2-1	.	TRBV10-3	CAISESEVSEQFF	TGTGCCATCAGTGAGTCGGAGGTTTCTGAGCAGTTCTTC